Following are 21 T cell receptor beta chains from one sample sequenced in a study of T cells expressing NK-cell markers. TCRdb derives one entry per CDR3 protein from the 5' RACE reads, leaving out DNA. Its table lists a few hundred thousand distinct CDR3 sequences. The sequencing input was blood T cells: a sorted CD56 or NKG2C T cell subset, CD4+ or CD8+ T cells, or bulk PBMC T cells (not recorded which). Source of these receptors: a woman aged 45-65 years in good health.

The V call is TRBV5-5, the J call TRBJ2-3; TCRdb's D gene call, TRBD2, goes unchecked for lack of DNA. Germline V gives CDR1 SGHKS, CDR2 YYEKEE (reference sequence). The length of the CDR3 is 15 residues. CDR3 loop: CASSEDSRRWDTQYF. The full variable domain, rest sourced from reference TRBV5-5 and TRBJ2-3, is DAGVTQSPTHLIKTRGQQVTLRCSPISGHKSVSWYQQVLGQGPQFIFQYYEKEERGRGNFPDRFSARQFPNYSSELNVNALLLGDSALYLCASSEDSRRWDTQYFGPGTRLTVL.

This CDR3 reads CASSFVISTDTQYF. This chain uses TRBV7-8 with TRBJ2-3. The CDR3 is 14 amino acids. Looked up from germline, CDR1 is SGHVS and CDR2 is FQNEAQ. The entire variable domain, with the rest obtained from reference TRBV7-8 and TRBJ2-3, is as follows: GAGVSQSPRYKVAKRGQDVALRCDPISGHVSLFWYQQALGQGPEFLTYFQNEAQLDKSGLPSDRFFAERPEGSVSTLKIQRTQQEDSAVYLCASSFVISTDTQYFGPGTRLTVL.

The chain employs TRBV24-1 and TRBJ2-2; TCRdb lists TRBD1, though no DNA is available to test this call. Germline loops: CDR1 KGHDR, CDR2 SFDVKD. The CDR3 loop spans 15 amino acids. The CDR3 loop reads CATSDTRTGLRELFF.

CDR3 in amino acids: CSAKRTGFTDTQYF. The chain couples TRBV20-1 to TRBJ2-3; TCRdb lists TRBD1, though no DNA is available to test this call. Germline CDR1 reads DFQATT; CDR2 reads SNEGSKA (reference sequence). This CDR3 spans 14 amino acids.

The V and J genes are TRBV7-8 and TRBJ2-1; the D call of TRBD2 rests on TCRdb alone, since no DNA is present to check it. The CDR3 runs 16 residues. Germline V gene data show CDR1 as SGHVS and CDR2 as FQNEAQ. The CDR3 spells CASSLAPSGDYNEQFF.

J is TRBJ2-3 and V is TRBV5-1; the TRBD1 assignment by TCRdb is unverifiable without DNA. The CDR3 runs 13 residues. Germline V gene data show CDR1 as SGHRS and CDR2 as YFSETQ. CDR3 region: CATRTGSTDTQYF.

J is TRBJ2-1 and V is TRBV3-1; TCRdb reports TRBD2, a call that lacks DNA to check it against. The CDR3 length is 13 residues. Germline CDR1 and CDR2: LGHDT and YNNKEL (reference sequence). This CDR3 reads CASSQGAGTPCFF.

This rearrangement joins TRBV7-9 to TRBJ2-6; TCRdb returns TRBD1, unconfirmable since there is no DNA. This CDR3 is 17 amino acids long. Per germline, CDR1 SEHNR and CDR2 FQNEAQ (reference sequence). The CDR3 here is CASSSHNPGAGANVLTF.

The V call is TRBV6-1, the J call TRBJ1-6. This CDR3 region has 11 residues. Per germline, CDR1 MNHNS and CDR2 SASEGT. The CDR3 is CASSLHSPLHF.

The rearrangement links TRBV12-3 or TRBV12-4 to TRBJ1-2. The CDR3 consists of 14 residues. The CDR3 loop is CASSSLGSNYGYTF.

The genes are TRBV7-9 and TRBJ1-4; TCRdb names TRBD1, which stays unverified in the absence of DNA. Germline-derived CDR1 and CDR2 are SEHNR and FQNEAQ (reference sequence). The CDR3 runs to 14 residues. The CDR3 is CASSSEGANEKLFF.

V gene TRBV4-2 combines with J gene TRBJ2-3; as DNA is missing, the TRBD1 call by TCRdb cannot be tested. The germline gives CDR1 LGHNA, CDR2 YNFKEQ. This CDR3 is 18 amino acids long. This CDR3 is CASSQDLGQGFTTDTQYF.

This rearrangement joins TRBV12-3 or TRBV12-4 to TRBJ2-7; TCRdb's assignment of TRBD2 cannot be checked, as there is no DNA. CDR3 length: 15 amino acids. The chain's CDR3 is CASSLVGAGGHEQYF.

This chain connects TRBV5-5 to TRBJ2-3; TCRdb proposes TRBD2, but this gene call is untestable without DNA. The CDR3 has 16 residues. From germline, CDR1 is SGHKS and CDR2 YYEKEE (reference sequence). The CDR3 sequence is CASSPPARRGTDTQYF.

CDR3: CASSPQLWTGSGANVLTF. The gene calls are TRBV12-3 or TRBV12-4 and TRBJ2-6; TCRdb returns TRBD1, unconfirmable since there is no DNA. The CDR3 has 18 amino acids.

This chain connects TRBV6-1 to TRBJ2-2. This CDR3 has 13 amino acids. Looked up from germline, CDR1 is MNHNS and CDR2 is SASEGT. The CDR3 is CASSEAVVGELFF.

J is TRBJ2-5 and V is TRBV12-3 or TRBV12-4; the TRBD2 assignment by TCRdb is unverifiable without DNA. The CDR3 is made up of 14 amino acids. CDR3 sequence reads: CASSGRDSKETQYF.

The rearrangement uses TRBV30 and TRBJ1-1; the TRBD1 assignment by TCRdb is unverifiable without DNA. This CDR3 spans 14 amino acids. Germline V gives CDR1 GTSNPN, CDR2 SVGIG (reference sequence). The CDR3 sequence is CAWSVVAANTEAFF.

The chain couples TRBV7-6 to TRBJ2-1; the TCRdb D gene call, TRBD1, has no DNA to confirm it. The germline V gene has CDR1 SGHVS and CDR2 FNYEAQ. This CDR3 region has 15 residues. The CDR3 loop reads CASSPQGDRMNEQFF.

The genes are TRBV28 and TRBJ1-5; TCRdb returns TRBD1, unconfirmable since there is no DNA. CDR1 and CDR2 from the germline V gene are MDHEN and SYDVKM. CDR3 length equals 14 residues. CDR3 sequence reads: CASQTGLGNQPQHF.

The V gene is TRBV27, the J gene TRBJ1-1. Germline V gives CDR1 MNHEY, CDR2 SMNVEV (reference sequence). This CDR3 is built from 14 residues. CDR3 amino acids: CASRQPQGLTEAFF.